This T cell receptor (beta chain) stems from a study of beta chain features in type 1 diabetes (dated by TCRdb to the late 2010s). Background for the entire study: Patients and healthy donors did not differ in mean age, gender distribution, total cell number or subset yield. In the study, TCRB repertoires of sorted circulating CD4+ T cell subsets from recently diagnosed type 1 diabetes patients were compared with those of matched healthy donors. A total of roughly 100 million sorted cells were examined across all samples, and a strong correlation was observed between cell number per subset and RNA yield. Whereas all 28 donors provided naive and central memory subsets, regulatory and stem cell-like memory subsets were isolated from just 8 patients and roughly 8 healthy donors.

The entire amount of isolated RNA was reverse transcribed using the High Capacity cDNA Reverse Transcription Kit, so the sequenced TCRB transcripts were expressed ones. Deep immunoSEQ sequencing was performed on naive, central memory and regulatory T cell samples, with an average of roughly 3.6 million total reads per sample. Sorted cells were lysed in RLT buffer and RNA was extracted with DNase-treated RNeasy Micro or Mini kits, depending on cell number. To prevent cross-contamination, each cell subset was processed individually, whereas patient and healthy donor samples were processed jointly. Using the immunoSEQ multiplex PCR, TCRB sequences were amplified from cDNA into 87-bp fragments spanning the CDR3 region. The amplicons were sequenced using the Illumina HiSeq platform. The original methods were these. PCR bias was computationally corrected using synthetic template baselines, reads within Hamming distance 2 were collapsed, and singletons that could not be merged were discarded. Reads were aligned against IMGT to assign V, D and J genes, CDR3 length and insertions or deletions at six rearrangement sites. Clonotype counts were normalized to sorted cell number within each subset before computing true diversity and Gini coefficients with the tcR R package. The overlap coefficient, calculated on TCRB nucleotide sequences, was used to quantify repertoire sharing. TCRdb stores this immuneACCESS table with in-frame sequences only. Part of the clones is absent; in the studies checked, under half of the shortfall reflects unresolved V genes, and no reason is known for the rest. The V and J calls and clone size were taken over from that table, and D and trimming were inferred from the DNA. The sample profile shows some 160,000 clones; about 9% of them were found once. Of the sample, under 0.85% falls within the top ten clones.

A single peripheral blood draw of around 0.11 L on average was collected from each donor into heparinised tubes. Using a panel that included CD45RO, CCR7, CD25, CD127, CD95 and CD27, naive, central memory, regulatory and stem cell-like memory CD4+ T cells were sorted on a BD FACSAria II. Purity was above 95% for every sorted population. PBMCs were isolated immediately by Lymphoprep density gradient centrifugation and stained directly without culture. So that batch effects would be minimized, each experiment stained and sorted samples in pairs, pairing one healthy donor with one patient. Comments on this clone: The specificity of this receptor is unknown. Base qualities are not recorded, but no much larger clone differs from it by a single base.

Summary of the overall study and its limitations: Sequencing cDNA rather than genomic DNA could over-represent highly expressing activated cells, although activation and CD3 levels did not differ between groups. Shorter templates might have been favored by PCR, but patient and control samples were amplified and corrected together, so both groups would have been affected equally by any skew. HLA sub-analyses involved small numbers of individuals, so any influence of HLA type on TCRB rearrangement remained unresolved. Type 1 diabetes patients showed a moderate but significant shortening of TCRB CDR3 length in all four CD4+ subsets. Naive, central memory and regulatory TCRB repertoires appeared to be more similar among patients than among healthy donors. Patients with type 1 diabetes made fewer insertions and deleted more nucleotides at VDJ recombination sites, implying thymic rearrangement abnormalities.

V drops 4 bases and J drops 7 bases, leaving 12 bases in between. The germline V gene encodes CDR1 SGHRS and CDR2 YFSETQ. From the cysteine through the phenylalanine, the CDR3 covers 13 amino acids. The retained sequence is limited to the CDR3, 39 bases, with the frame set at the first base. Here the chain combines TRBV5-1 and TRBJ1-5; the D gene identity is not certain. The source is a woman between 25 and 40 years old with type 1 diabetes. Sequences were obtained from central memory CD4+ T cells from blood. For the CDR3, the sequence is CASSTHTGQPQHF. The nucleotide sequence reads as follows: TGCGCCAGCAGCACCCACACCGGGCAGCCCCAGCATTTT.